The next 29 T cell receptor beta chains were all read from a single sample in a study of T cell responses to AZD1222 COVID-19 vaccine. Sequencing used immunoSEQ multiplex PCR; TCRdb keeps in-frame clones, though not all of them. Of 150,000 to 200,000 clones in the sample, 93% were seen once. The sequencing used peripheral blood, collected on day 0 of AZD1222 vaccination. These TCRs come from an adult in good health.

This sequence joins TRBV5-1 and TRBJ2-3; 11 nucleotides line up with TRBD2. The CDR3 spans 15 residues. The junction had 7 bases not matched to a gene; V was cut back by 4 bases and J by 6 bases. Germline loops: CDR1 SGHRS, CDR2 YFSETQ. In nucleotides, the CDR3 is TGCGCCAGCAGCAAGACTAGCGGGACCGGGGATACGCAGTATTTT. Protein sequence: CASSKTSGTGDTQYF.

The J gene is TRBJ1-2, the V gene TRBV6-5, with unresolved D. V was cut by 6 bases and J by 4 bases, with 9 bases left in between. Germline V gives CDR1 MNHEY, CDR2 SVGAGI. The CDR3 runs to 12 residues. The CDR3 DNA is TGTGCCAGCAGCTCAGAACTCTATGGCTACACCTTC. It codes for CASSSELYGYTF.

This clone appeared a single time. The chain recombines TRBV18 with TRBJ2-5; 7 bases map to TRBD1. Germline CDR1 and CDR2: KGHSH and LQKENI. The CDR3 sequence is 17 residues long. J gave up 1 base and V 3 bases, and 11 bases lay outside the gene matches. The CDR3 is CASSPRDSTGSQETQYF. DNA for the CDR3: TGTGCCAGCTCACCTCGCGACTCGACAGGGTCCCAAGAGACCCAGTACTTC.

The gene calls are TRBV2 and TRBJ2-1, with a tentative D call TRBD1 (8 bases). With 8 bases removed from V and 4 bases from J, the gap between germline ends came to 24 bases. The CDR3 contains 17 residues. CDR1 is SNHLY, CDR2 FYNNEI, per germline. The DNA for the CDR3 is TGTGCCAGCTTGGGACAGGTAAGGGGAGGGAAATACAATGAGCAGTTCTTC. Its translation is CASLGQVRGGKYNEQFF.

The chain is built from TRBV7-2 and TRBJ1-2; no clear D gene. The V gene's germline CDR1 is SGHTA and CDR2 FQGNSA. This CDR3 is 14 amino acids long. Trimming took off 5 bases at V and 7 bases at J, with 17 bases between the two ends. The CDR3 spells CASSRVGRRTGYTF. CDR3 bases: TGTGCCAGCAGCAGAGTGGGTCGTAGAACTGGCTACACCTTC.

This clone is a singleton in its sample. V and J are TRBV6-5 and TRBJ1-4; D is uncertain. Per the germline V gene, CDR1 is MNHEY and CDR2 is SVGAGI. This CDR3 has 11 residues. V was shortened by 6 bases and J by 13 bases, with 12 bases between the two germline ends. The CDR3 nucleotides read TGTGCCAGCAGCGCAGACATCTTACTGTTTTTT. It specifies CASSADILLFF.

V gene TRBV27 combines with J gene TRBJ1-3; 11 nucleotides agree with TRBD1. Germline loops: CDR1 MNHEY, CDR2 SMNVEV (reference sequence). The length of the CDR3 is 16 residues. The trim removed 6 bases at V and 0 bases at J, leaving 4 bases unmatched. The CDR3 region has the DNA TGTGCCAGCAGAAGGACAGGGGGCGACTCTGGAAACACCATATATTTT. It codes for CASRRTGGDSGNTIYF.

The J gene is TRBJ2-5, the V gene TRBV11-2; 7 positions agree with TRBD1. This CDR3 has 16 residues. Germline V CDR1 and CDR2: SGHAT, FQNNGV. V shed 5 bases, J shed 3 bases, and the junction held 12 bases outside the gene matches. The CDR3 loop is CASSPQRGTAKETQYF. The DNA for the CDR3 is TGTGCCAGCAGCCCGCAAAGGGGGACAGCTAAAGAGACCCAGTACTTC.

The V call is TRBV30, the J call TRBJ1-5; D remains unclear. The CDR3 totals 13 residues. Germline lookup yields CDR1 GTSNPN and CDR2 SVGIG (reference sequence). The germline V and J ends were trimmed by 0 bases and 0 bases, with 3 bases remaining between them. The CDR3 nucleotides read TGTGCCTGGAGTGTACGTAGCAATCAGCCCCAGCATTTT. It translates to CAWSVRSNQPQHF.

This clone was recorded only once. The CDR3 sequence: CASSELIGGSEAFF. The CDR3 DNA reads TGTGCCAGCAGTGAACTGATAGGGGGATCTGAAGCTTTCTTT. The V and J genes are TRBV2 and TRBJ1-1; a possible D gene is TRBD1 (6 bases). Germline V gene sequence: CDR1 SNHLY, CDR2 FYNNEI. V shed 2 bases and J shed 6 bases, with 13 bases lying between them. This CDR3 contains 14 residues.

The chain couples TRBV7-9 to TRBJ2-1; 8 positions match TRBD1. Germline V gene sequence: CDR1 SEHNR, CDR2 FQNEAQ (reference sequence). The V segment lost 5 bases and the J segment 7 bases; nucleotides outside the gene matches: 7. The length of the CDR3 is 14 residues. DNA for the CDR3: TGTGCCAGCAGCCTCGGACAGGGCGGGAATGAGCAGTTCTTC. This gives the protein CASSLGQGGNEQFF.

This chain connects TRBV18 to TRBJ2-2; TRBD1 agrees at 8 bases. This CDR3 region has 16 residues. The germline V gene encodes CDR1 KGHSH and CDR2 LQKENI. V was clipped by 3 bases and J by 2 bases; unmatched bases: 5. This chain's CDR3 is CASSPIGQGNTGELFF. For the CDR3, the DNA is TGTGCCAGCTCACCGATCGGACAGGGTAACACCGGGGAGCTGTTTTTT.

The genes are TRBV5-5 and TRBJ2-7, with 14 bases aligning to TRBD2. V lost 3 bases, J lost 2 bases, and 4 bases stayed unmatched. The CDR3 is made up of 16 amino acids. The germline CDR1 and CDR2 sequences are SGHKS and YYEKEE (reference sequence). The DNA of the CDR3 is TGTGCCAGCAGCTACCGACTAGCGGGAGGGCCCTACGAGCAGTACTTC. Translating it yields CASSYRLAGGPYEQYF.

V is TRBV6-6 and J is TRBJ2-3; 8 nucleotides line up with TRBD2. V was pared by 5 bases and J by 2 bases, with 15 bases of the junction left unmatched. CDR1 is MNHNY and CDR2 is SVGAGI in the germline V gene (reference sequence). The CDR3 runs 18 residues. The CDR3 reads CASSLRRMSGGYTDTQYF. The DNA for the CDR3 is TGTGCCAGCAGTCTAAGGAGGATGAGCGGGGGATACACAGATACGCAGTATTTT.

The gene calls are TRBV10-3 and TRBJ2-3, with 7 bases lining up with TRBD1. This CDR3 region has 17 residues. Trimming cost V 5 bases and J 8 bases; bases outside gene matches: 19. CDR1 is ENHRY, CDR2 SYGVKD, per germline. The CDR3 bases are TGTGCCATCAGTAAAGACACAGGGGATTCAATCGCAGGTACGCAGTATTTT. This gives the protein CAISKDTGDSIAGTQYF.

J is TRBJ2-7 and V is TRBV7-9, with D possibly TRBD2 on 6 matching bases. The CDR3 is 12 residues long. V was shortened by 8 bases and J by 5 bases, with 13 bases between the two germline ends. Germline V lookup: CDR1 SEHNR, CDR2 FQNEAQ (reference sequence). As DNA, the CDR3 is TGTGCCAGCCGCGGGGCGGGCCACGAGCAGTACTTC. This gives the protein CASRGAGHEQYF.

J is TRBJ1-6 and V is TRBV5-1; 11 nucleotides align to TRBD1. V shed 4 bases and J 9 bases; nucleotides not matched to a gene: 3. CDR1 and CDR2 from the germline V gene are SGHRS and YFSETQ. The CDR3 contains 14 residues. Here the CDR3 reads CASSNGQGASPLHF. CDR3 coding DNA: TGCGCCAGCAGCAACGGACAGGGGGCTTCACCCCTCCACTTT.

This sequence joins TRBV19 and TRBJ2-1; D uncertain. Trimming cost V 5 bases and J 2 bases, with 7 bases left between them. CDR1 is LNHDA and CDR2 is SQIVND in the germline V gene (reference sequence). This CDR3 is 13 amino acids long. CDR3 coding DNA: TGTGCCAGTAGTCAAGAAACCTACAATGAGCAGTTCTTC. Protein sequence: CASSQETYNEQFF.

The chain couples TRBV19 to TRBJ1-4; TRBD1 might be the D (5 bases). Trimming shortened V by 5 bases and J by 8 bases, and 15 bases separated the two germline ends. This CDR3 has 14 residues. Per the germline V gene, CDR1 is LNHDA and CDR2 is SQIVND (reference sequence). The CDR3 spells CASSAALGDEKLFF. The CDR3 DNA reads as TGTGCCAGTAGTGCGGCTTTGGGGGACGAAAAACTGTTTTTT.

The V gene is TRBV4-1, the J gene TRBJ2-3, with 9 nucleotides matching TRBD2. Per the germline V gene, CDR1 is MGHRA and CDR2 is YSYEKL. The CDR3 is 15 amino acids. With 3 bases clipped from V and 2 bases from J, the junction kept 3 bases outside the gene matches. CDR3 nucleotides: TGCGCCAGCAGCCACTCTAGCGGGACCACAGATACGCAGTATTTT. This codes for CASSHSSGTTDTQYF.

The chain carries TRBV6-2 or TRBV6-3 and TRBJ2-1; D remains unclear. The CDR3 spans 13 residues. From germline, CDR1 is MNHEY and CDR2 SVGEGT. Trimming left V 4 bases short and J 2 bases short, with 6 bases between. The CDR3 is CASSFPPYNEQFF. For the CDR3, the DNA is TGTGCCAGCAGTTTTCCTCCCTACAATGAGCAGTTCTTC.

The rearrangement uses TRBV4-1 and TRBJ1-1, with D uncertain. Trimming cost V 4 bases and J 2 bases, with 8 bases left between them. Germline V gene data show CDR1 as MGHRA and CDR2 as YSYEKL. The CDR3 covers 13 residues. The CDR3 here is CASSPTGNTEAFF. The CDR3 DNA is TGCGCCAGCAGCCCGACGGGAAACACTGAAGCTTTCTTT.

V gene TRBV24-1 combines with J gene TRBJ1-1, with unresolved D. CDR3 length: 18 amino acids. Per the germline V gene, CDR1 is KGHDR and CDR2 is SFDVKD. V lost 4 bases, J lost 4 bases, and 24 bases lay in between. Here the CDR3 reads CATSESGEIVQWSTEAFF. In nucleotides, the CDR3 is TGTGCCACCAGTGAATCAGGAGAGATAGTCCAGTGGAGCACTGAAGCTTTCTTT.

The chain uses TRBV11-2 and TRBJ1-4, with D perhaps TRBD1 (6 bases). The CDR3 loop spans 14 amino acids. V lost 8 bases and J lost 2, with 12 bases in between. The V gene's germline CDR1 is SGHAT and CDR2 FQNNGV. The CDR3 region has the DNA TGTGCCAGCGCAGGGACACAGACTAATGAAAAACTGTTTTTT. It encodes CASAGTQTNEKLFF.

In its sample, this clone was seen once. This chain joins TRBV27 and TRBJ1-2; D is perhaps TRBD1 (5 bases). This CDR3 comprises 16 residues. The germline V gene encodes CDR1 MNHEY and CDR2 SMNVEV (reference sequence). The germline V and J ends were trimmed by 0 bases and 7 bases, with 18 bases remaining between them. This chain's CDR3 is CASSLSLGVAWSGYTF. The CDR3 DNA reads as TGTGCCAGCAGTTTATCTTTGGGGGTGGCCTGGTCTGGCTACACCTTC.

V usage is TRBV12-3 or TRBV12-4 and J usage is TRBJ2-7; D remains ambiguous. The CDR3 consists of 13 residues. V shed 7 bases and J shed 0 bases, with 10 bases lying between them. CDR3 bases: TGTGCCAGCAATACGCATAGCTCCTACGAGCAGTACTTC. Its protein is CASNTHSSYEQYF.

The V gene is TRBV7-2, the J gene TRBJ1-2, with D perhaps TRBD1 (6 bases). The length of the CDR3 is 12 residues. The V gene lost 5 bases and the J gene lost 5 bases, with 9 bases spanning the gap. Germline V gene data show CDR1 as SGHTA and CDR2 as FQGNSA. The CDR3 DNA is TGTGCCAGCAGCAGTCAGGGGTATGGCTACACCTTC. It encodes CASSSQGYGYTF.

This chain joins TRBV10-3 and TRBJ1-3; no clear D. The germline CDR1 and CDR2 sequences are ENHRY and SYGVKD. The length of the CDR3 is 19 residues. V dropped 6 bases and J dropped 0 bases, with 24 bases sitting between them. The CDR3 region has the DNA TGTGCCATCAGACTCATACCCCGAGGAGGCTACTCCTCTGGAAACACCATATATTTT. It is translated as CAIRLIPRGGYSSGNTIYF.

This clone occurred once. This chain connects TRBV6-5 to TRBJ1-2, with D perhaps TRBD1 (6 bases). Germline V CDR1 and CDR2: MNHEY, SVGAGI. CDR3 length: 13 amino acids. V was shortened by 6 bases and J by 4 bases, with 12 bases between the two germline ends. The DNA for the CDR3 is TGTGCCAGCAGCCTAGACAGGACCTATGGCTACACCTTC. Its translation: CASSLDRTYGYTF.